Following are 20 T cell receptor beta chains from one sample sequenced in a study of blood T cell repertoires in COVID-19. Profiling relied on immunoSEQ multiplex PCR, and the TCRdb table lists in-frame clones only, not all of them. Found here are some 290,000 clones, about nine tenths of them singletons; the top ten hold 2.5% to 3%. Sequencing used peripheral blood. These receptors were obtained from a woman aged 25 to 39 with COVID-19, enrolled during active disease.

The chain recombines TRBV2 with TRBJ2-1; 7 bases agree with TRBD2. The CDR3 sequence is 15 residues long. Trimming took 6 bases from V and 14 from J; bases not matched to a gene: 19. Germline values: CDR1 SNHLY, CDR2 FYNNEI. CDR3 sequence (DNA): TGTGCCAGCAGGAGGGGAGGGATGGCGGGAGAATCGGAGTTCTTC. Protein product: CASRRGGMAGESEFF.

This clone was seen a few times. The rearrangement uses TRBV10-3 and TRBJ1-2; possible D gene TRBD1, 5 bases. V lost 3 bases to trimming and J lost 1 base, with 15 bases between them. The CDR3 consists of 16 residues. Germline V gene data show CDR1 as ENHRY and CDR2 as SYGVKD. CDR3 region: CAISDYQGGFNYGYTF. The CDR3 nucleotides read TGTGCCATCAGTGACTACCAGGGTGGGTTTAACTATGGCTACACCTTC.

This clone has more than one count but fewer than ten. The chain carries TRBV5-1 and TRBJ2-7; D is perhaps TRBD2 (6 bases). CDR3 size: 14 residues. V was pared by 5 bases and J by 7 bases, with 19 bases between. Germline values: CDR1 SGHRS, CDR2 YFSETQ. The CDR3 DNA follows: TGCGCCAGCAGTGCCGTCGGGGGTTTGGGAGAGCAGTACTTC. Translating it yields CASSAVGGLGEQYF.

The rearrangement uses TRBV19 and TRBJ1-6, with no clear D. The CDR3 contains 15 residues. Germline V CDR1 and CDR2: LNHDA, SQIVND (reference sequence). V lost 4 bases to trimming and J lost 5 bases, with 12 bases between them. The CDR3 loop reads CASSTQRVNNSPLHF. For the CDR3, the DNA is TGTGCCAGTAGTACCCAACGGGTCAATAATTCACCCCTCCACTTT.

The chain employs TRBV4-1 and TRBJ1-2, with D uncertain. The CDR3 is 15 residues long. The V gene's germline CDR1 is MGHRA and CDR2 YSYEKL. Trimming cost V 6 bases and J 2 bases, with 16 bases left between them. CDR3 in amino acids: CASRGAPDLNYGYTF. CDR3 nucleotides: TGCGCCAGCAGGGGAGCCCCCGATTTAAACTATGGCTACACCTTC.

The chain recombines TRBV21-1 with TRBJ2-3; the table's D gene call, TRBD2, was not cross checked with the DNA. TRBV21-1 is classified as a pseudogene. This CDR3 comprises 15 residues. The CDR3 DNA sequence: TGTGCCAGCAGCAAAGAGGCGGGGGGGAGAGATACGCAGTATTTT. Amino acids: CASSKEAGGRDTQYF.

The chain recombines TRBV7-8 with TRBJ1-2, with 9 bases matching TRBD1. The germline CDR1 and CDR2 sequences are SGHVS and FQNEAQ. This CDR3 is 17 amino acids long. V shed 4 bases and J 2 bases; nucleotides not matched to a gene: 11. The CDR3 sequence: CASSYLTGGTRNYGYTF. CDR3 sequence (DNA): TGTGCCAGCAGCTATTTAACAGGGGGCACTCGGAACTATGGCTACACCTTC.

The chain employs TRBV7-3 and TRBJ2-3; TRBD1 aligns across 9 bases. In germline, CDR1 is SGHTA, CDR2 FQGTGA. CDR3 size: 14 residues. Trimming took 4 bases from V and 4 from J; bases not matched to a gene: 3. CDR3 protein: CASSSRTGADTQYF. As DNA, the CDR3 is TGTGCCAGCAGCTCAAGGACAGGGGCAGATACGCAGTATTTT. Looking up the rest from reference TRBV7-3 and TRBJ2-3 gives the full variable domain: GAGVSQTPSNKVTEKGKYVELRCDPISGHTALYWYRQSLGQGPEFLIYFQGTGAADDSGLPNDRFFAVRPEGSVSTLKIQRTERGDSAVYLCASSSRTGADTQYFGPGTRLTVL.

The gene calls are TRBV27 and TRBJ2-7; 9 bases line up with TRBD2. Germline V gene data show CDR1 as MNHEY and CDR2 as SMNVEV (reference sequence). V shed 1 base and J 0 bases; nucleotides not matched to a gene: 1. The CDR3 runs to 15 residues. The CDR3 sequence: CASSLFSGSSYEQYF. CDR3 DNA sequence: TGTGCCAGCAGTTTATTTAGCGGGAGCTCCTACGAGCAGTACTTC.

This chain links TRBV28 with TRBJ1-1, with D tentatively TRBD1 (5 bases). Trimming stripped 7 bases from V and 0 bases from J, with 12 bases between. The CDR3 is 14 amino acids. Germline V gene data show CDR1 as MDHEN and CDR2 as SYDVKM. The CDR3: CASTWGELNTEAFF. In DNA form, the CDR3 reads TGTGCCAGCACTTGGGGGGAGCTGAACACTGAAGCTTTCTTT.

The rearrangement joins TRBV6-4 to TRBJ1-1; 7 nucleotides match TRBD1. CDR3 size: 14 residues. With 6 bases clipped from V and 1 base from J, the junction kept 5 bases outside the gene matches. The germline CDR1 and CDR2 sequences are MRHNA and SNTAGT. The CDR3 nucleotides are TGTGCCAGCAGCCGACAGGGAGCGAACACTGAAGCTTTCTTT. Its translation: CASSRQGANTEAFF.

The chain links TRBV11-2 to TRBJ1-4, with D possibly being TRBD1 (5 bases). V dropped 0 bases and J dropped 6 bases, with 8 bases sitting between them. Looked up from germline, CDR1 is SGHAT and CDR2 is FQNNGV. The CDR3 has 14 amino acids. The DNA of the CDR3 is TGTGCCAGCAGCTTAGAGCCAGGGTATGAAAAACTGTTTTTT. It is translated as CASSLEPGYEKLFF.

About this clone: Other DNA sequences from this sample encode an identical CDR3 as well. V and J are TRBV12-3 or TRBV12-4 and TRBJ1-2, with D hard to call. This CDR3 region has 13 residues. Deletions cut 6 bases from V and 4 bases from J, with 12 bases between. The CDR3 region is CASSPQTSYGYTF. CDR3 in DNA: TGTGCCAGCAGCCCCCAGACTTCCTATGGCTACACCTTC.

This clone was recorded only once. The chain employs TRBV4-1 and TRBJ2-3; 10 bases agree with TRBD2. Germline CDR1 MGHRA, CDR2 YSYEKL. Unmatched junction bases numbered 3, after V lost 3 bases and J lost 0 bases. The CDR3 is 16 residues long. For the CDR3, the DNA is TGCGCCAGCAGCCATGGAGCGGGAGGGAGCACAGATACGCAGTATTTT. It translates to CASSHGAGGSTDTQYF.

This clone was counted a single time. CDR3 loop: CASSLSTSGIYNEQFF. CDR3 nucleotides: TGTGCCAGCAGCTTGTCGACTAGCGGGATTTACAATGAGCAGTTCTTC. V is TRBV5-8 and J is TRBJ2-1; TRBD2 aligns across 11 bases. From germline, CDR1 is SGHTS and CDR2 YDEGEE. Trimming removed 1 base from V and 4 bases from J; junction bases left unmatched: 4. There are 16 residues in the CDR3.

This clone was recorded once. The chain carries TRBV19 and TRBJ1-4, with D uncertain. The CDR3 totals 14 residues. Per the germline V gene, CDR1 is LNHDA and CDR2 is SQIVND (reference sequence). Trimming shortened V by 3 bases and J by 4 bases, and 9 bases separated the two germline ends. The CDR3, as DNA: TGTGCCAGTAGTATGGGCCAGCTTAATGAAAAACTGTTTTTT. Protein: CASSMGQLNEKLFF.

This chain links TRBV28 with TRBJ1-6, with D maybe TRBD1 (5 bases). The ends were cut back, 7 bases at V and 6 bases at J, with 22 bases in the middle. Germline-derived CDR1 and CDR2 are MDHEN and SYDVKM. The CDR3 spans 17 residues. The CDR3 coding sequence is TGTGCCAGCAAGGGCGATCCGGACAACACATTTAATTCACCCCTCCACTTT. Translation gives CASKGDPDNTFNSPLHF.

V and J are TRBV11-2 and TRBJ1-1, with D uncertain. The CDR3 is 16 amino acids. V was cut by 0 bases and J by 4 bases, with 15 bases left in between. The germline V gene encodes CDR1 SGHAT and CDR2 FQNNGV. The CDR3 DNA sequence: TGTGCCAGCAGCTTAGAGGCAGCCTCTCGAGGCACTGAAGCTTTCTTT. Protein sequence: CASSLEAASRGTEAFF.

V and J are TRBV5-5 and TRBJ1-2; 7 bases align to TRBD1. After removal of 0 bases from V and 4 bases from J, the junction contained 3 bases not matched to a gene. CDR1 SGHKS and CDR2 YYEKEE come from the germline V gene (reference sequence). CDR3 length: 14 residues. CDR3 loop: CASSLGQGGYGYTF. CDR3 coding DNA: TGTGCCAGCAGCTTGGGACAGGGAGGCTATGGCTACACCTTC.

The rearrangement joins TRBV30 to TRBJ2-7; 7 positions agree with TRBD1. The CDR3 sequence is 15 residues long. The germline gives CDR1 GTSNPN, CDR2 SVGIG (reference sequence). Trimming at V came to 5 bases and at J to 3 bases, leaving 13 bases not matched to a gene. CDR3: CAWAFRGTVGYEQYF. Written as DNA, the CDR3 is TGTGCCTGGGCATTTAGAGGGACAGTAGGCTACGAGCAGTACTTC.